A selection of T cell receptor beta chains follows, all from one sample in a study of control samples from healthy donors and cancer patients. TCRdb's copy holds only in-frame clones and misses some; the assay was immunoSEQ multiplex PCR. The table lists 100,000 or so clones, around nine tenths of them singletons, with less than 8.5% in the top ten. The specimen was blood. The receptors come from a man aged 25 to 45 in good health. Each CDR3 is given with its conserved first and last residue. A D gene is named only where the DNA matches it firmly. Clone size is stated in some rows and not others, as once, few, many or a class when expanded.

j_call	clone_size	d_call	v_call	cdr3_length	cdr3_aa	cdr3_nt
TRBJ2-7	.	TRBD1	TRBV7-2	15	CASSFNRGRAYEQYF	TGTGCCAGCAGCTTTAACAGGGGGCGCGCCTACGAGCAGTACTTC
TRBJ2-7	.	.	TRBV4-2	17	CASSQGSMGVIVYEQYF	TGTGCCAGCAGCCAAGGAAGTATGGGAGTTATCGTCTACGAGCAGTACTTC
TRBJ1-4	.	.	TRBV4-3	15	CASSQDAEPNEKLFF	TGCGCCAGCAGCCAAGACGCGGAGCCTAATGAAAAACTGTTTTTT
TRBJ1-1	.	.	TRBV4-2	14	CASSPPRGNTEAFF	TGTGCCAGCAGCCCCCCTAGGGGGAACACTGAAGCTTTCTTT
TRBJ1-5	.	.	TRBV12-3/TRBV12-4	11	CASSINQPQHF	TGTGCCAGCAGCATTAATCAGCCCCAGCATTTT
TRBJ1-1	.	.	TRBV21-1	18	CASSTTPPDGHLNTEAFF	TGTGCCAGCAGCACCACTCCTCCTGACGGCCATCTGAACACTGAAGCTTTCTTT
TRBJ1-5	.	.	TRBV5-6	18	CASSLAGSGSYSNQPQHF	TGTGCCAGCAGCTTGGCTGGGTCCGGGTCCTATAGCAATCAGCCCCAGCATTTT
TRBJ1-6	few	TRBD1	TRBV28	16	CASSPSLGQGGSPLHF	TGTGCCAGCAGTCCCTCCTTGGGACAGGGTGGTTCACCCCTCCACTTT
TRBJ1-1	once	.	TRBV11-3	11	CASSGGSEAFF	TGTGCCAGCAGCGGGGGCTCTGAAGCTTTCTTT
TRBJ1-2	once	.	TRBV27	13	CASSFRVSDGYTF	TGTGCCAGCAGTTTCAGGGTTTCGGATGGCTACACCTTC
TRBJ1-2	few	.	TRBV3-1/TRBV3-2	18	CASSQDPTGWGHGYGYTF	TGTGCCAGCAGCCAAGACCCCACCGGGTGGGGGCATGGCTATGGCTACACCTTC
TRBJ1-4	.	.	TRBV6-1	15	CASSEGPSEVEKLFF	TGTGCCAGCAGTGAAGGGCCAAGCGAGGTTGAAAAACTGTTTTTT
TRBJ1-2	once	.	TRBV19	18	CATHDPGERVLLNYGYTF	TGTGCCACCCACGATCCGGGTGAGAGGGTACTACTAAACTATGGCTACACCTTC
TRBJ1-5	.	TRBD1	TRBV6-1	14	CASREGQVPQPQHF	TGTGCCAGCAGAGAAGGACAGGTACCTCAGCCCCAGCATTTT
TRBJ1-6	.	.	TRBV6-5	13	CATGTFHNSPLHF	TGTGCCACCGGGACTTTCCATAATTCACCCCTCCACTTT
TRBJ2-2	.	TRBD1	TRBV6-2/TRBV6-3	15	CASSQQGKHTGELFF	TGTGCCAGCAGTCAACAGGGGAAGCACACCGGGGAGCTGTTTTTT
TRBJ1-6	.	.	TRBV10-1	14	CASHSGTGNSPLHF	TGCGCCAGCCATTCCGGGACGGGGAATTCACCCCTCCACTTT
TRBJ1-4	.	TRBD1	TRBV2	15	CASTQGGARHEKLFF	TGTGCCAGCACTCAGGGGGGGGCCAGACATGAAAAACTGTTTTTT
TRBJ2-7	.	TRBD2	TRBV28	14	CASRNWGGSYEQYF	TGTGCCAGCAGAAACTGGGGAGGGTCCTACGAGCAGTACTTC
TRBJ1-5	.	.	TRBV3-1/TRBV3-2	13	CASSQYRNQPQHF	TGTGCCAGCAGCCAGTACCGAAATCAGCCCCAGCATTTT
TRBJ2-1	.	TRBD2	TRBV11-2	15	CASSLAAGVWNEQFF	TGTGCCAGCAGCTTAGCGGCGGGAGTGTGGAATGAGCAGTTCTTC
TRBJ1-2	medium-sized	TRBD1	TRBV2	14	CASSPTGDNYGYTF	TGTGCCAGCAGCCCGACAGGGGATAACTATGGCTACACCTTC
TRBJ2-1	.	TRBD2	TRBV7-9	14	CASSLLAGASEQFF	TGTGCCAGCAGCTTACTAGCGGGAGCATCCGAGCAGTTCTTC
TRBJ1-2	.	.	TRBV24-1	12	CATSAQAIGYTF	TGTGCCACCAGTGCCCAGGCGATCGGCTACACCTTC
TRBJ1-2	.	.	TRBV5-1	15	CASSFVPLGDYGYTF	TGCGCCAGCAGCTTCGTGCCCCTCGGCGACTATGGCTACACCTTC
TRBJ2-3	.	.	TRBV20-1	11	CSARDGTMGIF	TGCAGTGCTAGAGATGGAACAATGGGGATTTTT
TRBJ1-5	.	.	TRBV12-5	18	CASGLVLFDVNSNQPQHF	TGTGCTAGTGGTTTGGTACTTTTTGATGTCAATAGCAATCAGCCCCAGCATTTT
TRBJ2-7	.	.	TRBV12-3/TRBV12-4	12	CASSLQSGEQYF	TGTGCCAGCAGTTTACAGAGCGGCGAGCAGTACTTC
TRBJ2-1	.	.	TRBV6-5	13	CATALRGGGEQFF	TGTGCCACCGCACTTAGGGGAGGAGGTGAGCAGTTCTTC
TRBJ1-2	.	.	TRBV5-4	12	CASSPVAGGYTF	TGTGCCAGCAGCCCGGTGGCAGGGGGCTACACCTTC
TRBJ1-1	.	TRBD1	TRBV28	13	CASGDRGNTEAFF	TGTGCCAGCGGGGACAGGGGTAACACTGAAGCTTTCTTT
TRBJ1-4	few	.	TRBV12-3/TRBV12-4	13	CASSRRRSEKLFF	TGTGCCAGCAGTCGGAGACGGAGTGAAAAACTGTTTTTT
TRBJ2-2	.	TRBD1	TRBV5-3	17	CARSLTGVVGNTGELFF	TGTGCCAGAAGCTTGACAGGGGTAGTTGGGAACACCGGGGAGCTGTTTTTT
TRBJ1-6	.	TRBD1	TRBV2	17	CASSELRTGGSGSPLHF	TGTGCCAGCAGTGAACTTCGGACAGGGGGCAGCGGTTCACCCCTCCACTTT
TRBJ2-1	.	.	TRBV4-3	12	CASSQEGNEQFF	TGCGCCAGCAGCCAAGAGGGTAATGAGCAGTTCTTC
TRBJ2-2	.	.	TRBV7-9	15	CASSPQAQNSGELFF	TGTGCCAGCAGCCCACAAGCACAGAACTCCGGGGAGCTGTTTTTT
TRBJ2-7	few	TRBD2	TRBV24-1	16	CATRIPLAGVSYEQYF	TGTGCCACCAGAATTCCCCTAGCGGGAGTGTCGTACGAGCAGTACTTC
TRBJ1-2	.	TRBD1	TRBV30	13	CAWQTGDNYGYTF	TGTGCCTGGCAGACAGGGGATAACTATGGCTACACCTTC
TRBJ2-7	.	TRBD2	TRBV28	18	CASSTIGTSGPIPYEQYF	TGTGCCAGCAGCACTATCGGGACTAGCGGGCCCATTCCCTACGAGCAGTACTTC
TRBJ1-1	.	TRBD1	TRBV2	15	CASSSPQGARTEAFF	TGTGCCAGCAGTTCACCACAGGGGGCAAGGACTGAAGCTTTCTTT